This passage covers 20 T cell receptor beta chains from one sample sequenced in a study of blood T cell repertoires in COVID-19 (dated by TCRdb to the early 2020s). The library was prepared using the immunoSEQ multiplex PCR assay. TCRdb obtained this table from immuneACCESS and retained in-frame rearrangements with V and J assigned. These tables miss some clones; where compared with another copy, unresolved V genes account for less than half of the shortfall, and the remainder is unexplained. The sample data list 130,000 or so clones, and 82% of these were observed just once. The leading ten clones occupy about 4.2% of the sample. Sequencing input: peripheral blood. The source is a woman between 65 and 79 years old with acute or convalescent COVID-19.

The genes are TRBV5-1 and TRBJ1-5; TRBD1 matches 8 bases. The CDR3 length is 14 residues. Per the germline V gene, CDR1 is SGHRS and CDR2 is YFSETQ. Trimming at V came to 4 bases and at J to 6 bases, leaving 6 bases not matched to a gene. The CDR3 protein is CASSETGGGQPQHF. In DNA form, the CDR3 reads TGCGCCAGCAGCGAAACAGGGGGAGGTCAGCCCCAGCATTTT.

The chain carries TRBV5-4 and TRBJ2-5; 7 nucleotides match TRBD2. The germline gives CDR1 SGHNT, CDR2 YYREEE (reference sequence). V was pared by 2 bases and J by 4 bases, with 8 bases of the junction left unmatched. The CDR3 runs 15 residues. CDR3 residues: CASSFGLGGGETQYF. The CDR3 DNA follows: TGTGCCAGCAGCTTTGGGTTGGGGGGGGGAGAGACCCAGTACTTC.

Comments on this clone: Other DNA sequences from this sample encode an identical CDR3 as well. This chain connects TRBV24-1 to TRBJ2-3; no clear D. The germline V gene encodes CDR1 KGHDR and CDR2 SFDVKD. The CDR3 consists of 12 residues. V was cut by 4 bases and J by 3 bases, with 4 bases left in between. The CDR3 DNA reads TGTGCCACCAGTGACCCAACAGATACGCAGTATTTT. Translating gives CATSDPTDTQYF.

This clone was found a few times. The chain couples TRBV15 to TRBJ2-3; the match to TRBD2 covers 11 bases. The junction had 4 bases not matched to a gene; V was cut back by 2 bases and J by 0 bases. The CDR3 contains 17 residues. Germline V lookup: CDR1 LNHNV, CDR2 YYDKDF (reference sequence). CDR3 residues: CATSRLAGGSSTDTQYF. Written as DNA, the CDR3 is TGTGCCACCAGCAGACTAGCGGGGGGATCTAGCACAGATACGCAGTATTTT.

In its sample, this clone was seen a few times. CDR3 sequence (DNA): TGTGCCAGCAGTGACAGGGGGCAGGACTATGGCTACACCTTC. This sequence encodes CASSDRGQDYGYTF. This chain links TRBV6-1 with TRBJ1-2, with 8 bases lining up with TRBD1. CDR1 is MNHNS, CDR2 SASEGT, per germline. There are 14 residues in the CDR3. J lost 3 bases, V lost 3 bases, and 3 bases had no gene match.

The chain couples TRBV3-1 (or the pseudogene TRBV3-2) to TRBJ2-5; TRBD2 matches 13 bases. Germline V gives CDR1 LGHDT, CDR2 YNNKEL (reference sequence). The junction had 4 bases not matched to a gene; V was cut back by 4 bases and J by 2 bases. This CDR3 region has 16 residues. The CDR3 loop is CASSPTLAGGQETQYF. The CDR3 coding sequence is TGTGCCAGCAGCCCTACACTAGCGGGGGGGCAAGAGACCCAGTACTTC.

The chain joins TRBV19 to TRBJ2-2; tentatively, D is TRBD1 (5 bases). Germline CDR1 LNHDA, CDR2 SQIVND (reference sequence). This CDR3 has 15 amino acids. Trimming cost V 4 bases and J 2 bases, with 11 bases left between them. The DNA of the CDR3 is TGTGCCAGTAGTACAGGGTCCGCAAACACCGGGGAGCTGTTTTTT. This translates into CASSTGSANTGELFF.

This clone was seen only a few times. The rearrangement uses TRBV7-2 and TRBJ1-6; no clear D gene. CDR3 length: 16 amino acids. The V and J ends lost 1 base and 9 bases respectively, with 16 bases between them. Germline V gives CDR1 SGHTA, CDR2 FQGNSA. The DNA of the CDR3 is TGTGCCAGCAGCTTAGTCGGCTCCCTAGCAAGTTCACCCCTCCACTTT. Its protein is CASSLVGSLASSPLHF.

This clone was seen only a few times. V and J are TRBV6-5 and TRBJ1-5; D is ambiguous. The germline gives CDR1 MNHEY, CDR2 SVGAGI. The CDR3 covers 13 residues. V lost 8 bases and J 0 bases, leaving 8 bases between the germline ends. CDR3 region: CASGINSNQPQHF. In nucleotides, the CDR3 is TGTGCCAGCGGCATAAATAGCAATCAGCCCCAGCATTTT.

The chain carries TRBV5-6 and TRBJ1-5, with D possibly being TRBD1 (5 bases). Germline V lookup: CDR1 SGHDT, CDR2 YYEEEE. V gave up 2 bases and J gave up 2 bases, with 11 bases separating them. The CDR3 is 15 residues long. CDR3 sequence reads: CASSFWGRRNQPQHF. DNA of the CDR3: TGTGCCAGCAGCTTTTGGGGCCGGCGCAATCAGCCCCAGCATTTT.

The J gene is TRBJ2-5, the V gene TRBV5-1; 7 positions match TRBD1. J gave up 4 bases and V 4 bases, and 4 bases lay outside the gene matches. Germline CDR1 is SGHRS and CDR2 is YFSETQ. The CDR3 spans 13 residues. The CDR3 loop is CASSVQGRETQYF. CDR3 sequence (DNA): TGCGCCAGCAGCGTACAGGGGAGAGAGACCCAGTACTTC.

This clone showed up just a few times. The chain joins TRBV21-1 to TRBJ2-6; TRBD1, the table's D call, was not compared with the DNA. TRBV21-1 is a documented pseudogene. The CDR3 loop spans 15 amino acids. CDR3 sequence (DNA): TGTGCCAGCAAGACAGGGGTGGCTGGGGCCAACGTCCTGACTTTC. This codes for CASKTGVAGANVLTF.

V and J are TRBV11-1 and TRBJ1-2; maybe TRBD1 (6 bases). Trimming stripped 7 bases from V and 5 bases from J, with 14 bases between. The CDR3 runs 13 residues. In germline, CDR1 is SGHAT, CDR2 FQDESV (reference sequence). CDR3 DNA: TGTGCCAGCAACGAGGGCAGGGGATATGGCTACACCTTC. This translates into CASNEGRGYGYTF.

The chain combines TRBV12-3 or TRBV12-4 with TRBJ1-3; D is possibly TRBD1 (6 bases). Trimming removed 8 bases from V and 7 bases from J, with 9 bases in between. This CDR3 is built from 11 residues. CDR3 protein: CASGQTNTIYF. The CDR3 DNA reads TGTGCCAGCGGACAGACGAACACCATATATTTT.

The CDR3 reads CASSVDWTSSYEQFF. The DNA of the CDR3 is TGTGCCAGCAGCGTAGACTGGACTAGCAGTTATGAGCAGTTCTTC. V gene TRBV7-2 combines with J gene TRBJ2-1; 8 nucleotides line up with TRBD2. Germline assignment: CDR1 SGHTA and CDR2 FQGNSA. The trim removed 5 bases at V and 8 bases at J, leaving 11 bases unmatched. The CDR3 sequence is 15 residues long.

The chain combines TRBV11-3 with TRBJ2-5; a weak D match, TRBD2 (6 bases). Trimming shortened V by 4 bases and J by 2 bases, and 17 bases separated the two germline ends. The CDR3 spans 16 residues. Germline V lookup: CDR1 SGHNT, CDR2 YENEEA. For the CDR3, the DNA is TGTGCCAGCAGCTCCTGGGGACTGGAAACTCAAGAGACCCAGTACTTC. It encodes CASSSWGLETQETQYF.

This clone was seen only once. The chain links TRBV6-2 or TRBV6-3 to TRBJ1-1, with D tentatively TRBD1 (5 bases). The CDR3 has 17 amino acids. Trimming pared 1 base from V and 4 bases from J, leaving 19 bases between. Germline CDR1 is MNHEY and CDR2 is SVGEGT. The CDR3 nucleotides are TGTGCCAGCAGTTACTTTCGAATTGGGGGAGCGGGCACTGAAGCTTTCTTT. Amino acid sequence: CASSYFRIGGAGTEAFF.

The genes are TRBV7-9 and TRBJ2-5; 16 bases are shared with TRBD2. Germline CDR1 SEHNR, CDR2 FQNEAQ (reference sequence). J was trimmed by 3 bases and V by 4 bases; bases with no gene match: 5. The CDR3 loop spans 17 amino acids. The CDR3 loop is CASSSGGTSGGEETQYF. The CDR3 DNA reads TGTGCCAGCAGCTCAGGAGGGACTAGCGGGGGGGAAGAGACCCAGTACTTC.

This rearrangement joins TRBV24-1 to TRBJ1-2, with D maybe TRBD1 (5 bases). This CDR3 is 13 amino acids long. Germline loops: CDR1 KGHDR, CDR2 SFDVKD. The V end lost 3 bases, the J end lost 3 bases, and 7 bases lay between the germline ends. The CDR3 DNA follows: TGTGCCACCAGTGATACAGGATACTATGGCTACACCTTC. This encodes CATSDTGYYGYTF.

The J gene is TRBJ1-1, the V gene TRBV6-5; D is unclear. CDR1 MNHEY and CDR2 SVGAGI come from the germline V gene. Trimming removed 5 bases from V and 2 bases from J, with 12 bases in between. The CDR3 is 14 residues long. The CDR3 bases are TGTGCCAGCAGTAACCGGGATGCAAACACTGAAGCTTTCTTT. Protein sequence: CASSNRDANTEAFF.